The 20 T cell receptor beta chains below come from one sample, sequenced in a study of cytomegalovirus exposure and HLA in healthy donors. PCR amplification relied on 60 Vbeta primers (plus 13 Jbeta primers). Repertoires were generated with immunoSEQ multiplex PCR, while TCRdb's copy carries only in-frame clones and drops some. This sample has more than 150,000 clones; about 85% occur once, and the top ten carry about 2.4%. Specimen: PBMCs. The receptors come from a woman aged 18-29 years in good health and CMV-seronegative.

This rearrangement joins TRBV7-2 to TRBJ1-4; D remains unclear. The germline gives CDR1 SGHTA, CDR2 FQGNSA. The CDR3 loop spans 14 amino acids. V shed 8 bases and J shed 1 base, with 11 bases lying between them. The CDR3 sequence is CASRQAITNEKLFF. Written as DNA, the CDR3 is TGTGCCAGCCGCCAGGCCATAACTAATGAAAAACTGTTTTTT.

The chain links TRBV11-2 to TRBJ2-2; D ambiguous. CDR3 length: 14 residues. Germline assignment: CDR1 SGHAT and CDR2 FQNNGV. Trimming shortened V by 1 base and J by 7 bases, and 10 bases separated the two germline ends. The CDR3 bases are TGTGCCAGCAGCTTAGTAGTTCTAGGCGGGGAGCTGTTTTTT. It is translated as CASSLVVLGGELFF.

The rearrangement joins TRBV19 to TRBJ1-2; D remains unclear. V lost 3 bases, J lost 2 bases, and 13 bases lay in between. CDR1 is LNHDA and CDR2 is SQIVND in the germline V gene (reference sequence). This CDR3 contains 15 residues. The CDR3 coding sequence is TGTGCCAGTAGTATCCGGGTACCAGAAAACTATGGCTACACCTTC. This translates into CASSIRVPENYGYTF. The full variable domain, completed using reference TRBV19 and TRBJ1-2, is DGGITQSPKYLFRKEGQNVTLSCEQNLNHDAMYWYRQDPGQGLRLIYYSQIVNDFQKGDIAEGYSVSREKKESFPLTVTSAQKNPTAFYLCASSIRVPENYGYTFGSGTRLTVV.

The rearrangement links TRBV27 to TRBJ2-5; D possibly corresponds to TRBD2 (6 bases). The DNA end is more similar to TRBJ2-7, so the J call may be wrong. The CDR3 runs 16 residues. The germline V gene encodes CDR1 MNHEY and CDR2 SMNVEV (reference sequence). Written as DNA, the CDR3 is TGTGCCAGCAGCTGGGGACTTAGCGGCAACTCCTACGAGCAGTACTTC. The encoded protein is CASSWGLSGNSYEQYF.

The rearrangement joins TRBV7-2 to TRBJ1-6; D unresolved. Germline V gives CDR1 SGHTA, CDR2 FQGNSA. Trimming pared 5 bases from V and 5 bases from J, leaving 4 bases between. The CDR3 length is 12 residues. CDR3 in amino acids: CASSPDNSPLHF. CDR3 bases: TGTGCCAGCAGCCCCGATAATTCACCCCTCCACTTT.

J is TRBJ2-3 and V is TRBV28; no definite D call. Trimming took off 3 bases at V and 6 bases at J, with 10 bases between the two ends. The CDR3 covers 13 residues. Looked up from germline, CDR1 is MDHEN and CDR2 is SYDVKM. The CDR3 nucleotides are TGTGCCAGCAGTTTTCTCCCGAGGGATACGCAGTATTTT. It specifies CASSFLPRDTQYF.

The V gene is TRBV19, the J gene TRBJ1-2; 7 nucleotides agree with TRBD1. The CDR3 totals 12 residues. Germline values: CDR1 LNHDA, CDR2 SQIVND (reference sequence). V gave up 3 bases and J gave up 13 bases; unmatched junction bases: 8. CDR3: CASSMTGQGPTF. The CDR3 region has the DNA TGTGCCAGTAGTATGACAGGGCAAGGCCCCACCTTC. Full variable domain (outside the CDR3, taken from reference TRBV19 and TRBJ1-2): DGGITQSPKYLFRKEGQNVTLSCEQNLNHDAMYWYRQDPGQGLRLIYYSQIVNDFQKGDIAEGYSVSREKKESFPLTVTSAQKNPTAFYLCASSMTGQGPTFGSGTRLTVV.

J is TRBJ1-3 and V is TRBV6-1; a possible D gene is TRBD1 (6 bases). The germline gives CDR1 MNHNS, CDR2 SASEGT. The CDR3 has 14 amino acids. Trimming pared 4 bases from V and 8 bases from J, leaving 15 bases between. CDR3 coding DNA: TGTGCCAGCAGTGTAAACGCGGCAGGGGACACCATATATTTT. As protein: CASSVNAAGDTIYF.

The chain employs TRBV28 and TRBJ2-7; 9 bases match TRBD1. J gave up 0 bases and V 6 bases, and 9 bases lay outside the gene matches. Germline assignment: CDR1 MDHEN and CDR2 SYDVKM. The CDR3 is 16 residues long. CDR3 nucleotides: TGTGCCAGCAGCCCCCTTCAGGACAGGGGCTCCTACGAGCAGTACTTC. The encoded protein is CASSPLQDRGSYEQYF.

This clone has just one count. The rearrangement links TRBV11-2 to TRBJ2-2, with 9 nucleotides matching TRBD2. The V and J ends lost 4 bases and 4 bases, in that order; junction bases with no gene match: 4. CDR1 is SGHAT, CDR2 FQNNGV, per germline. The CDR3 sequence is 15 residues long. This CDR3 reads CASSWTSVGTGELFF. The CDR3 DNA reads TGTGCCAGCAGCTGGACTAGCGTCGGCACCGGGGAGCTGTTTTTT. The complete variable domain, with remaining parts taken from reference TRBV11-2 and TRBJ2-2, reads EAGVAQSPRYKIIEKRQSVAFWCNPISGHATLYWYQQILGQGPKLLIQFQNNGVVDDSQLPKDRFSAERLKGVDSTLKIQPAKLEDSAVYLCASSWTSVGTGELFFGEGSRLTVL.

V and J are TRBV30 and TRBJ2-2; TRBD1 matches at 8 bases. V shed 3 bases and J 0 bases; nucleotides not matched to a gene: 3. Germline CDR1 reads GTSNPN; CDR2 reads SVGIG (reference sequence). The CDR3 covers 15 residues. The CDR3 bases are TGTGCCTGGAGGATGACAGGGGCGAACACCGGGGAGCTGTTTTTT. This sequence encodes CAWRMTGANTGELFF.

In DNA, the CDR3 is TGTGCCAGCAGTTCGGGGACGGTTGGGGGGGCAGATACGCAGTATTTT. It encodes CASSSGTVGGADTQYF. The J gene is TRBJ2-3, the V gene TRBV28; 7 nucleotides agree with TRBD2. The CDR3 spans 16 residues. V shed 4 bases and J 4 bases; nucleotides not matched to a gene: 11. Looked up from germline, CDR1 is MDHEN and CDR2 is SYDVKM.

This rearrangement joins TRBV6-1 to TRBJ1-4; 9 bases map to TRBD1. The ends lost 4 bases at V and 7 bases at J; junction bases unmatched: 4. The CDR3 runs 14 residues. The germline V gene has CDR1 MNHNS and CDR2 SASEGT. This CDR3 reads CASSGGQGGEKLFF. The CDR3 DNA reads as TGTGCCAGCAGTGGGGGACAGGGTGGTGAAAAACTGTTTTTT.

The V gene is TRBV11-2, the J gene TRBJ1-5; TRBD1 matches 9 bases. The CDR3 totals 16 residues. V dropped 3 bases and J dropped 3; count of bases not matched to a gene: 6. Germline V gene sequence: CDR1 SGHAT, CDR2 FQNNGV. The CDR3 DNA is TGTGCCAGCAGCTTGGACTGGACAGGGGACAATCAGCCCCAGCATTTT. Its protein is CASSLDWTGDNQPQHF.

V usage is TRBV11-3 and J usage is TRBJ2-2, with D unclear. This CDR3 has 15 amino acids. CDR1 and CDR2 (germline): SGHNT, YENEEA. V dropped 5 bases and J dropped 1 base, with 11 bases sitting between them. The DNA for the CDR3 is TGTGCCAGCAGCCCGCGGTACGGGAACACCGGGGAGCTGTTTTTT. Its translation: CASSPRYGNTGELFF.

The gene calls are TRBV7-8 and TRBJ2-5; 7 bases align to TRBD2. The J call may be in error: the DNA end matches TRBJ2-7 better. This CDR3 is 16 amino acids long. Germline loops: CDR1 SGHVS, CDR2 FQNEAQ. The CDR3 region has the DNA TGTGCCAGCAGCCTCCGAGTAGCGGGTAACTCCTACGAGCAGTACTTC. This codes for CASSLRVAGNSYEQYF.

This chain links TRBV10-2 with TRBJ1-4, with no clear D. CDR1 WSHSY and CDR2 SAAADI come from the germline V gene. This CDR3 is built from 14 residues. Deletions cut 4 bases from V and 8 bases from J, with 14 bases between. CDR3 sequence (DNA): TGCGCCAGCAGTGTTGCTCCACTAGGGGAAAAACTGTTTTTT. Protein product: CASSVAPLGEKLFF.

The CDR3 reads CASSFGDWVRDFDEQFF. The CDR3 bases are TGTGCCAGCAGTTTCGGGGACTGGGTGCGGGATTTCGATGAGCAGTTCTTC. This rearrangement joins TRBV28 to TRBJ2-1, with a weak D call TRBD2 (6 bases). With 3 bases removed from V and 8 bases from J, the gap between germline ends came to 23 bases. Germline V gene lookup returns CDR1 MDHEN and CDR2 SYDVKM. This CDR3 is built from 17 residues.

This clone has just one count. This chain uses TRBV5-1 with TRBJ1-2; D remains ambiguous. Trimming removed 0 bases from V and 4 bases from J, with 10 bases in between. This CDR3 is built from 14 residues. The germline V gene encodes CDR1 SGHRS and CDR2 YFSETQ. This chain's CDR3 is CASSLDGGRYGYTF. CDR3 bases: TGCGCCAGCAGCTTGGATGGAGGCCGCTATGGCTACACCTTC.

The V call is TRBV5-1, the J call TRBJ2-2; TRBD2 agrees at 10 bases. V shed 2 bases, J shed 0 bases, and the junction held 4 bases outside the gene matches. This CDR3 spans 17 amino acids. Germline lookup yields CDR1 SGHRS and CDR2 YFSETQ. CDR3 sequence reads: CASSFLAGDTNTGELFF. The CDR3 nucleotides are TGCGCCAGCAGCTTCCTAGCGGGAGACACGAACACCGGGGAGCTGTTTTTT.